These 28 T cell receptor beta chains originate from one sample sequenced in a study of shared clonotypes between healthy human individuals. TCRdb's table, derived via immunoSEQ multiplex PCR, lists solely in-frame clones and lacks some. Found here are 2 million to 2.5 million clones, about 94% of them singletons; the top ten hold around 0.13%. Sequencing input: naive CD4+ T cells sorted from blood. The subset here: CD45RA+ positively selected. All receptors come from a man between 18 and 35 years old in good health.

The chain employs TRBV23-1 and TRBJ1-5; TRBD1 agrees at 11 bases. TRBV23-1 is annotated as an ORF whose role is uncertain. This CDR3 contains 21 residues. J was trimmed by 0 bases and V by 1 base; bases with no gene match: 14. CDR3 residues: CASSQWTGGAGGTLSNQPQHF. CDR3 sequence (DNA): TGCGCCAGCAGTCAATGGACAGGGGGCGCGGGGGGCACCCTTAGCAATCAGCCCCAGCATTTT.

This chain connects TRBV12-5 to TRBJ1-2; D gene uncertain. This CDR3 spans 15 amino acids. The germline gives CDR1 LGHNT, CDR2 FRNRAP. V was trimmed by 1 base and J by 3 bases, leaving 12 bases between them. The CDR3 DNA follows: TGTGCTAGTGGTTTGGCCTCCGGGCCTTACTATGGCTACACCTTC. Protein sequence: CASGLASGPYYGYTF.

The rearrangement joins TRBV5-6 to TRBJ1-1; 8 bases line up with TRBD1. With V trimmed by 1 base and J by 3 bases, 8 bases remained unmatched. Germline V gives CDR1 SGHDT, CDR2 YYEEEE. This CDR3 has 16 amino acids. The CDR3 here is CASSLRTGSRYTEAFF. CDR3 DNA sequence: TGTGCCAGCAGCTTGCGGACAGGGAGTCGTTACACTGAAGCTTTCTTT.

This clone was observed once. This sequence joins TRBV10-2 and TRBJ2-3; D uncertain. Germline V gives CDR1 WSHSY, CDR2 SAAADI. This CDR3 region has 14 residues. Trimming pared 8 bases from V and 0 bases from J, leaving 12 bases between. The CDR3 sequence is CASSTQPSTDTQYF. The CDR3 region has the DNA TGCGCCAGCTCGACGCAACCCAGCACAGATACGCAGTATTTT.

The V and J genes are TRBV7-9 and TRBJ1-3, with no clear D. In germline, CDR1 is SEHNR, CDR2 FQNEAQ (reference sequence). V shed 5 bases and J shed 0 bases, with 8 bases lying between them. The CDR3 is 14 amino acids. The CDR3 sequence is CASSRPNSGNTIYF. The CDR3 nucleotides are TGTGCCAGCAGCCGACCGAACTCTGGAAACACCATATATTTT.

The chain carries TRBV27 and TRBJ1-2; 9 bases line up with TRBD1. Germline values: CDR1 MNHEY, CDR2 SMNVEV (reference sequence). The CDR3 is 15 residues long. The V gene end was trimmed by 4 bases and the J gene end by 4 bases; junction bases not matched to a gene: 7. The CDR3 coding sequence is TGTGCCAGCAGTTGGAACCGGGACAGGGCCTATGGCTACACCTTC. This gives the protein CASSWNRDRAYGYTF.

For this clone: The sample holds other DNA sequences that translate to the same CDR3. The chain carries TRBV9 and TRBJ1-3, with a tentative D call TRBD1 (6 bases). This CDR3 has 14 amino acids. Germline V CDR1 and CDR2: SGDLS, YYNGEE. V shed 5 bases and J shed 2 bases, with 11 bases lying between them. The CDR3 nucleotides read TGTGCCAGCAGTCTAGGGGGGGCTGGAAACACCATATATTTT. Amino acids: CASSLGGAGNTIYF.

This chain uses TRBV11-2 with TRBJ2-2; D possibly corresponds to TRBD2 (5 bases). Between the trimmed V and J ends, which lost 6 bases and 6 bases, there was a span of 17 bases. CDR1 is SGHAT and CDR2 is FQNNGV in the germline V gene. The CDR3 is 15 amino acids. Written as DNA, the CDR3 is TGTGCCAGCAGAATGTGGGGAGATATTTCCGGGGAGCTGTTTTTT. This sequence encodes CASRMWGDISGELFF.

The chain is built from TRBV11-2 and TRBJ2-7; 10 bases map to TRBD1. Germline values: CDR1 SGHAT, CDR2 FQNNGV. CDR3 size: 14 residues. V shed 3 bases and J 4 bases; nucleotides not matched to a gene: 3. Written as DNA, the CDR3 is TGTGCCAGCAGCTTCGGGACAGGGGAGTACGAGCAGTACTTC. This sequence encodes CASSFGTGEYEQYF. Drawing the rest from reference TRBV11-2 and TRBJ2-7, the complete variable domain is EAGVAQSPRYKIIEKRQSVAFWCNPISGHATLYWYQQILGQGPKLLIQFQNNGVVDDSQLPKDRFSAERLKGVDSTLKIQPAKLEDSAVYLCASSFGTGEYEQYFGPGTRLTVT.

The chain's CDR3 is CASSFGGRGSDTQYF. For the CDR3, the DNA is TGTGCCAGCAGCTTCGGCGGGAGAGGGTCAGATACGCAGTATTTT. This chain uses TRBV5-4 with TRBJ2-3, with 7 bases that match TRBD2. The germline V gene encodes CDR1 SGHNT and CDR2 YYREEE (reference sequence). V shed 2 bases, J shed 4 bases, and the junction held 7 bases outside the gene matches. The CDR3 consists of 15 residues.

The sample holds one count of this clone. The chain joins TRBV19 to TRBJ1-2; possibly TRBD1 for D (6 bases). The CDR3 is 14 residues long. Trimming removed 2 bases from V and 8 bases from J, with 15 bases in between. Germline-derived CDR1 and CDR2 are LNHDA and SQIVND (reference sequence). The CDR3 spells CASSISRTVNGYTF. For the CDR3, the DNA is TGTGCCAGTAGTATATCTAGGACAGTCAACGGCTACACCTTC.

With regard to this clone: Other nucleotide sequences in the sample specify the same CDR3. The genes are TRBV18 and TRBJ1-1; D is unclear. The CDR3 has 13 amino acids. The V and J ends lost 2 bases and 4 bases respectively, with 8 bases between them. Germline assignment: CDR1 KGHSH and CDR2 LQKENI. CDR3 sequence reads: CASSPREGTEAFF. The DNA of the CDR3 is TGTGCCAGCTCACCAAGGGAGGGCACTGAAGCTTTCTTT. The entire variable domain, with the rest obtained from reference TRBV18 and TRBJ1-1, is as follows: NAGVMQNPRHLVRRRGQEARLRCSPMKGHSHVYWYRQLPEEGLKFMVYLQKENIIDESGMPKERFSAEFPKEGPSILRIQQVVRGDSAAYFCASSPREGTEAFFGQGTRLTVV.

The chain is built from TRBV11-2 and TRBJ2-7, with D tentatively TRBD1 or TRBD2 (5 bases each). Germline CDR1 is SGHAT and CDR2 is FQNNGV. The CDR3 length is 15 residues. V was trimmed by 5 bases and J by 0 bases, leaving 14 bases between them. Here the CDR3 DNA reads TGTGCCAGCAGCCCCTACTCCGGGGCCTCCTACGAGCAGTACTTC. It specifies CASSPYSGASYEQYF.

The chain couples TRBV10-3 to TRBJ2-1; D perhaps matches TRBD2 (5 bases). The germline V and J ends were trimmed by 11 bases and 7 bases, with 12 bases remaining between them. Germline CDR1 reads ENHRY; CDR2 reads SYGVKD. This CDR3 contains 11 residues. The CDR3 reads CASMSGNEQFF. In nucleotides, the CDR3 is TGTGCCTCGATGTCGGGGAATGAGCAGTTCTTC.

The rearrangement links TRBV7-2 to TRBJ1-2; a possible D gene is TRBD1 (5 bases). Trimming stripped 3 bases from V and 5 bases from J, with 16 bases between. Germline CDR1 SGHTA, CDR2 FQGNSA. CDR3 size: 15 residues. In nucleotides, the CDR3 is TGTGCCAGCAGCTTCATTGGTGGGGCAGGGTATGGCTACACCTTC. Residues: CASSFIGGAGYGYTF.

The CDR3, as DNA: TGTGCCAGCAGTGAACGCCTGCCCTCCTACAATGAGCAGTTCTTC. It encodes CASSERLPSYNEQFF. The rearrangement joins TRBV2 to TRBJ2-1, with D unclear. The CDR3 contains 15 residues. V was trimmed by 2 bases and J by 0 bases, leaving 8 bases between them. Germline assignment: CDR1 SNHLY and CDR2 FYNNEI.

The CDR3 is CASRVGGVRDTQYF. The DNA for the CDR3 is TGTGCCAGCAGGGTTGGCGGGGTGAGGGATACGCAGTATTTT. The V call is TRBV28, the J call TRBJ2-3, with TRBD2 as a possible D gene (6 bases). CDR1 and CDR2 from the germline V gene are MDHEN and SYDVKM. V lost 6 bases and J 6 bases, leaving 16 bases between the germline ends. CDR3 size: 14 residues.

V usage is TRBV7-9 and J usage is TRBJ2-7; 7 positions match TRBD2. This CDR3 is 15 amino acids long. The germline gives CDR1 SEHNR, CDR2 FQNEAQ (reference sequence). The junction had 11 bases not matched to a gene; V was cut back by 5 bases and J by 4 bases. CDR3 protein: CASSRHELAAYEQYF. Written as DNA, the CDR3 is TGTGCCAGCAGCCGACACGAGCTAGCGGCTTACGAGCAGTACTTC.

Written as DNA, the CDR3 is TGTGCCAGCAGGAAGGGCAACTGGGCCGGGGAGCTGTTTTTT. This gives the protein CASRKGNWAGELFF. The V gene is TRBV2, the J gene TRBJ2-2; D is uncertain. Trimming pared 6 bases from V and 6 bases from J, leaving 14 bases between. The CDR3 runs to 14 residues. The germline gives CDR1 SNHLY, CDR2 FYNNEI.

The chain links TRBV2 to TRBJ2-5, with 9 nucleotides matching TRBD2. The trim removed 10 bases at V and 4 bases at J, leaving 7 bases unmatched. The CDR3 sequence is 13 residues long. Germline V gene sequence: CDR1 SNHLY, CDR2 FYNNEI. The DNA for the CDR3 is TGTGCCACCGCGGGGGGGACCCGAGAGACCCAGTACTTC. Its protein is CATAGGTRETQYF.

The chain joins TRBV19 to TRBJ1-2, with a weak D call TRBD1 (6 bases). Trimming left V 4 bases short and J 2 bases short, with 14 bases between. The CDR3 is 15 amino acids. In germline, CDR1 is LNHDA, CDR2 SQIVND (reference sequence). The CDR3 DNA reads TGTGCCAGTAGTACAGGAGGGGACACAAACTATGGCTACACCTTC. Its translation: CASSTGGDTNYGYTF. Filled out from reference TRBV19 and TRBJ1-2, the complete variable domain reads DGGITQSPKYLFRKEGQNVTLSCEQNLNHDAMYWYRQDPGQGLRLIYYSQIVNDFQKGDIAEGYSVSREKKESFPLTVTSAQKNPTAFYLCASSTGGDTNYGYTFGSGTRLTVV.

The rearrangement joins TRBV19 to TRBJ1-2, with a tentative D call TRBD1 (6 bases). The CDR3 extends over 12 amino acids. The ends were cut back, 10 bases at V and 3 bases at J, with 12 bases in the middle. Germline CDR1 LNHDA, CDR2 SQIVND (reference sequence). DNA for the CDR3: TGTGCCACGACAGGTTTCGACTATGGCTACACCTTC. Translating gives CATTGFDYGYTF. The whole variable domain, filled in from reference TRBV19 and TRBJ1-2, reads DGGITQSPKYLFRKEGQNVTLSCEQNLNHDAMYWYRQDPGQGLRLIYYSQIVNDFQKGDIAEGYSVSREKKESFPLTVTSAQKNPTAFYLCATTGFDYGYTFGSGTRLTVV.

The CDR3 spells CASSLTRGANTGELFF. CDR3 nucleotides: TGTGCCAGCAGCCTAACGCGGGGGGCCAACACCGGGGAGCTGTTTTTT. The chain recombines TRBV5-4 with TRBJ2-2; 8 nucleotides match TRBD2. Per germline, CDR1 SGHNT and CDR2 YYREEE (reference sequence). This CDR3 has 16 amino acids. The V segment lost 4 bases and the J segment 2 bases; nucleotides outside the gene matches: 7.

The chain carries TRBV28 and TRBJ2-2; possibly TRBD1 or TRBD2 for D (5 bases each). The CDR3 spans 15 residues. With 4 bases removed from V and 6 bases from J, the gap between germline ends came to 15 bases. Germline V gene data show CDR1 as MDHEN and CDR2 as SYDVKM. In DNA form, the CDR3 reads TGTGCCAGCAGTTCGCCCCAGCGAGGGGCCGGGGAGCTGTTTTTT. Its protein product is CASSSPQRGAGELFF.

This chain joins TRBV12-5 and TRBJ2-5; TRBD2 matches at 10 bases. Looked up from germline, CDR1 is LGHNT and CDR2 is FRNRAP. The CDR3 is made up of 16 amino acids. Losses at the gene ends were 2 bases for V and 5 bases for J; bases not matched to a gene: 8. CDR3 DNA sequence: TGTGCTAGTGGTTTGAGGCTAGCGGGAGTCCGGGAGACCCAGTACTTC. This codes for CASGLRLAGVRETQYF.

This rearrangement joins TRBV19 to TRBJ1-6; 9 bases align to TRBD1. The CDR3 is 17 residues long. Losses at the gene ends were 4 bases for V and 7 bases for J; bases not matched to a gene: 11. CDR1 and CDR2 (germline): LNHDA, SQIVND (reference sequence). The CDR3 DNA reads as TGTGCCAGTAGTAGCATAATCGGACAGGGGAGGAATTCACCCCTCCACTTT. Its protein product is CASSSIIGQGRNSPLHF.

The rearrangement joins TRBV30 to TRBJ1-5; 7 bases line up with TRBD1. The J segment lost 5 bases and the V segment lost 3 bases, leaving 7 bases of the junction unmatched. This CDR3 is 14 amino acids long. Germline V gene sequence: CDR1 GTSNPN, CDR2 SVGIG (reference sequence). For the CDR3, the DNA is TGTGCCTGGAGCGCTAGACAGGGATATCAGCCCCAGCATTTT. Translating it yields CAWSARQGYQPQHF.

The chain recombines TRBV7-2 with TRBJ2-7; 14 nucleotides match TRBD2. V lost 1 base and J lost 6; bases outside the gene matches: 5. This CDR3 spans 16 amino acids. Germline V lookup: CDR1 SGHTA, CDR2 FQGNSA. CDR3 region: CASSLVGTSGRAEQYF. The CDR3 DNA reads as TGTGCCAGCAGCTTAGTTGGGACTAGCGGGAGAGCCGAGCAGTACTTC. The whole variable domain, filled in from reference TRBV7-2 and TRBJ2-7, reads GAGVSQSPSNKVTEKGKDVELRCDPISGHTALYWYRQSLGQGLEFLIYFQGNSAPDKSGLPSDRFSAERTGGSVSTLTIQRTQQEDSAVYLCASSLVGTSGRAEQYFGPGTRLTVT.